The T cell receptor (beta chain) under discussion was sequenced for a study of cytomegalovirus exposure and HLA in healthy donors. Study overall: In an earlier analysis, 95 million to 140 million unique TCR beta sequences were found from 150 million to 200 million T cells.

Trimming cost V 2 bases and J 6 bases, with 16 bases left between them. This CDR3 spans 16 amino acids. Germline loops: CDR1 KGHSH, CDR2 LQKENI. The PCR made use of 60 Vbeta and 13 Jbeta primers. Data came from immunoSEQ multiplex PCR; TCRdb stores just in-frame clones and leaves some out. The repertoire holds about 120,000 clones, with approximately 80% as singletons. V and J are TRBV18 and TRBJ2-2; D gene ambiguous. Source material: PBMCs. This TCR derives from a woman younger than 45 in good health and CMV-seronegative. CDR3: CASSPVTVSGAGELFF. The CDR3 coding sequence is TGTGCCAGCTCACCAGTCACGGTTTCAGGCGCCGGGGAGCTGTTTTTT.